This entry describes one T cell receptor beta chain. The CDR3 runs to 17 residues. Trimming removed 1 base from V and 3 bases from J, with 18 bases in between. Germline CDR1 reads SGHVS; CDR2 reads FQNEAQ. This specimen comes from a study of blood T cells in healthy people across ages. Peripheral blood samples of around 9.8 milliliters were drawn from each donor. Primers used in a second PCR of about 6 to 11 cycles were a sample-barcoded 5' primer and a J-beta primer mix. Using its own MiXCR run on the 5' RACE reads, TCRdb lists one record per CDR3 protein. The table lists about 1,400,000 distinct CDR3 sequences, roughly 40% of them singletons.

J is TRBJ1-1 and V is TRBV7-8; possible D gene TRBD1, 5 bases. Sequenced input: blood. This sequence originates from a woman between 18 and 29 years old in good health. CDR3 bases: TGTGCCAGCAGCTTAGGGTTGGGGGGGGTCGCCGACACTGAAGCTTTCTTT. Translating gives CASSLGLGGVADTEAFF.